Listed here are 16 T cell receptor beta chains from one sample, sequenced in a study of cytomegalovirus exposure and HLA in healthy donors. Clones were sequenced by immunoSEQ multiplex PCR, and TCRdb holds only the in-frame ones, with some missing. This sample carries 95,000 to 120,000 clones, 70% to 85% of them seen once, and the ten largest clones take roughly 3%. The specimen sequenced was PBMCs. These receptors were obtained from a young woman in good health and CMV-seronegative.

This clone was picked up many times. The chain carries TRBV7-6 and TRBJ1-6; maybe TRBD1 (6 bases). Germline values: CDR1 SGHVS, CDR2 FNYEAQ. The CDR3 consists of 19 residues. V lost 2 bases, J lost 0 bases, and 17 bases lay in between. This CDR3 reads CASSLMSGGSSSYNSPLHF. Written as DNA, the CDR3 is TGTGCCAGCAGCTTAATGTCGGGGGGCTCTAGCTCCTATAATTCACCCCTCCACTTT.

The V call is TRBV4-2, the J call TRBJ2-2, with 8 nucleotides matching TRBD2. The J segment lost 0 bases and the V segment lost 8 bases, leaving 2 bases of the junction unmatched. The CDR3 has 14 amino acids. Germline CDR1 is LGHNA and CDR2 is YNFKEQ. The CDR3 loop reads CASAGGSNTGELFF. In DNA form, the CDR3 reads TGTGCCAGCGCGGGGGGTTCGAACACCGGGGAGCTGTTTTTT.

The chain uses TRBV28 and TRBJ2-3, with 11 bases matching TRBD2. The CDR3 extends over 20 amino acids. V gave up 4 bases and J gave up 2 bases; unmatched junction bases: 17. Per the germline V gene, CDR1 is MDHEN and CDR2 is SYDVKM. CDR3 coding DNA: TGTGCCAGCAGTTCCATTACATACTTCAGACTAGCGGGGAACACAGATACGCAGTATTTT. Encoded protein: CASSSITYFRLAGNTDTQYF.

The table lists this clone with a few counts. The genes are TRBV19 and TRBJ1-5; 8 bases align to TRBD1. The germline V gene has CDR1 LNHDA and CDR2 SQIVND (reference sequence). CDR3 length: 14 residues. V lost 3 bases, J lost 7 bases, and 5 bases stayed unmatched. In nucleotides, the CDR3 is TGTGCCAGTAGTATCGACAGGGGAGGCCAGCCCCAGCATTTT. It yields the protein CASSIDRGGQPQHF.

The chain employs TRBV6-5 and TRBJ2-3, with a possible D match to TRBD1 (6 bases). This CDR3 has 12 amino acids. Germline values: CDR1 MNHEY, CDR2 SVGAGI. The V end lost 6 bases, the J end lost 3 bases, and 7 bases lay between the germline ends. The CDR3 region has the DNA TGTGCCAGCAGGACAGGAACAGATACGCAGTATTTT. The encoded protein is CASRTGTDTQYF.

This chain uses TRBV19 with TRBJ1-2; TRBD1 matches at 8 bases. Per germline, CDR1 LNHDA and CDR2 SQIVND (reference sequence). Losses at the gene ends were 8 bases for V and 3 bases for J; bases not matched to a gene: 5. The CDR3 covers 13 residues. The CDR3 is CASRQGLDYGYTF. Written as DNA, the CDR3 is TGTGCCAGTCGACAGGGGCTCGACTATGGCTACACCTTC.

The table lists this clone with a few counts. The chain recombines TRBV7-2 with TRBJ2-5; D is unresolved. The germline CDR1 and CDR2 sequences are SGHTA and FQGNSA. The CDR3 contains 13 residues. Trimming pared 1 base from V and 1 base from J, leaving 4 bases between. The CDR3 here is CASSLGAQETQYF. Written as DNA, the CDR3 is TGTGCCAGCAGCTTAGGGGCCCAAGAGACCCAGTACTTC.

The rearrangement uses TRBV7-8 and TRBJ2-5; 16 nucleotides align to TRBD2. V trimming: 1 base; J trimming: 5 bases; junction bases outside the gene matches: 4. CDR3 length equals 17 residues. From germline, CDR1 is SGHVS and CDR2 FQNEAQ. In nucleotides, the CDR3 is TGTGCCAGCAGCTTAGAGGCGGGACTAGCGGGGGGGGAGACCCAGTACTTC. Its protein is CASSLEAGLAGGETQYF.

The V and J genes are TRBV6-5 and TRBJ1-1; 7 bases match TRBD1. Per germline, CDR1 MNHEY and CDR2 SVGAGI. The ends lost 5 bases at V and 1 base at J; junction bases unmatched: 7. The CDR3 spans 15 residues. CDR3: CASSPDRAPNTEAFF. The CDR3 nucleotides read TGTGCCAGCAGTCCCGACAGGGCCCCGAACACTGAAGCTTTCTTT.

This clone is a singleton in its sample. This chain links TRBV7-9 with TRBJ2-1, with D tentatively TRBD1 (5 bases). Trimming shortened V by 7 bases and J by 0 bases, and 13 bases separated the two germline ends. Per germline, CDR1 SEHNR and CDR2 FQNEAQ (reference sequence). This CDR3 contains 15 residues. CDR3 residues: CASTRQQSSYNEQFF. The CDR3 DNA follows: TGTGCCAGCACCAGACAGCAAAGCTCCTACAATGAGCAGTTCTTC.

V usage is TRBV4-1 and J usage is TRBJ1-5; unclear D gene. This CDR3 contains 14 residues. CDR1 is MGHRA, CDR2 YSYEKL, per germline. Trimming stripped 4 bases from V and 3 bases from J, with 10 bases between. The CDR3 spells CASSLRADNQPQHF. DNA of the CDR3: TGCGCCAGCAGCCTGAGGGCGGACAATCAGCCCCAGCATTTT.

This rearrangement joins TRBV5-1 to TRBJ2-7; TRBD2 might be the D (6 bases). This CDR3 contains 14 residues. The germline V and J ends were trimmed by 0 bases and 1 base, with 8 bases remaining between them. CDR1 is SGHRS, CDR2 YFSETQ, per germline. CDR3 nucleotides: TGCGCCAGCAGCTTGGCCGGGGGTTCCTACGAGCAGTACTTC. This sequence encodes CASSLAGGSYEQYF.

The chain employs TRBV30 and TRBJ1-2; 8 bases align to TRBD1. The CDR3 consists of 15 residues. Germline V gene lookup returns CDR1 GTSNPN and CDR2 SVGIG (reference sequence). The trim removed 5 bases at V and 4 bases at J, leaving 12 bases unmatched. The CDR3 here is CAWEADRADSYGYTF. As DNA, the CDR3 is TGTGCCTGGGAGGCGGACAGGGCCGACAGCTATGGCTACACCTTC.

This CDR3 reads CASSLGTATDTQYF. CDR3 nucleotides: TGTGCCAGCAGCCTCGGGACAGCAACAGATACGCAGTATTTT. The chain combines TRBV9 with TRBJ2-3, with TRBD1 matching over 7 bases. Germline CDR1 and CDR2: SGDLS and YYNGEE. The V gene end was trimmed by 4 bases and the J gene end by 3 bases; junction bases not matched to a gene: 5. The CDR3 totals 14 residues.

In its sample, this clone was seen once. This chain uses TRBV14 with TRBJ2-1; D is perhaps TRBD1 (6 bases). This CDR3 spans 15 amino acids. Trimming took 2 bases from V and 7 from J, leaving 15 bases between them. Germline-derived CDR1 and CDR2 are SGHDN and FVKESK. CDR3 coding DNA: TGTGCCAGCAGCCAATTGGCAGGGGTTGGAAATGAGCAGTTCTTC. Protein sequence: CASSQLAGVGNEQFF.

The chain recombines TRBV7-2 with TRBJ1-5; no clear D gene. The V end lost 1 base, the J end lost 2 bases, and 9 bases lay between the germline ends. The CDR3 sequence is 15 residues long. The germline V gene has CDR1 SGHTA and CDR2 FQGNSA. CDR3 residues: CASSLGAFRNQPQHF. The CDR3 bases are TGTGCCAGCAGCTTAGGGGCCTTCCGCAATCAGCCCCAGCATTTT.